These 18 T cell receptor beta chains were sequenced from one sample in a study of T-cell memory formation after mild COVID-19. Each CDR3 protein is one row after TCRdb ran MiXCR on the 5' RACE reads. The sample has around 200,000 distinct CDR3 sequences, 20% to 25% seen once. The sequencing input was PBMCs or a T cell subset sorted from them (not recorded which). All receptors derive from an adult woman who had mild COVID-19 (a few samples of this study predate the infection). Cell type and time point are not known.

The rearrangement links TRBV3-1 to TRBJ2-1; TRBD2 matches 13 bases. Germline CDR1 reads LGHDT; CDR2 reads YNNKEL (reference sequence). The CDR3 spans 18 residues. V lost 7 bases, J lost 10 bases, and 19 bases stayed unmatched. CDR3 coding DNA: TGTGCCAGCAAGAGGACTCTAGCCGGACTAGCGGGAGCAGGAGAGCAGTTCTTC. Translating gives CASKRTLAGLAGAGEQFF.

The CDR3 DNA sequence: TGTGCCAGCAGCAGGCGGGACACCTTCTACGAGCAGTACTTC. Its translation: CASSRRDTFYEQYF. The chain links TRBV13 to TRBJ2-7; D possibly uses TRBD1 or TRBD2 (6 bases each). This CDR3 contains 14 residues. The germline V gene has CDR1 PRHDT and CDR2 FYEKMQ (reference sequence). The germline V and J ends were trimmed by 5 bases and 3 bases, with 14 bases remaining between them. The whole variable domain, remainder taken from reference TRBV13 and TRBJ2-7, is AAGVIQSPRHLIKEKRETATLKCYPIPRHDTVYWYQQGPGQDPQFLISFYEKMQSDKGSIPDRFSAQQFSDYHSELNMSSLELGDSALYFCASSRRDTFYEQYFGPGTRLTVT.

The chain employs TRBV7-9 and TRBJ2-1; weak D call: TRBD2 (6 bases). Looked up from germline, CDR1 is SEHNR and CDR2 is FQNEAQ (reference sequence). The germline V and J ends were trimmed by 5 bases and 8 bases, with 34 bases remaining between them. The CDR3 covers 20 residues. This CDR3 reads CASSPPGRGTRSSSRHEQFF. In DNA form, the CDR3 reads TGTGCCAGCAGCCCCCCCGGTCGCGGGACTCGAAGCTCCTCACGGCATGAGCAGTTCTTC.

This clonotype turned up a few times. The chain recombines TRBV15 with TRBJ2-7; 7 bases agree with TRBD1. Germline V gene lookup returns CDR1 LNHNV and CDR2 YYDKDF (reference sequence). J gave up 3 bases and V 7 bases, and 6 bases lay outside the gene matches. This CDR3 region has 13 residues. CDR3 in amino acids: CATTTGNLYEQYF. The CDR3 DNA reads as TGTGCCACCACGACAGGGAACCTCTACGAGCAGTACTTC.

This chain joins TRBV30 and TRBJ1-1; a possible D gene is TRBD1 (5 bases). The CDR3 runs to 13 residues. Deletions cut 0 bases from V and 4 bases from J, with 9 bases between. From germline, CDR1 is GTSNPN and CDR2 SVGIG (reference sequence). The CDR3 region is CAWSVDRLTEAFF. As DNA, the CDR3 is TGTGCCTGGAGTGTAGACAGACTCACTGAAGCTTTCTTT.

The chain couples TRBV7-9 to TRBJ2-5, with 7 nucleotides matching TRBD1. V trimming: 1 base; J trimming: 3 bases; junction bases outside the gene matches: 2. Germline CDR1 and CDR2: SEHNR and FQNEAQ (reference sequence). This CDR3 is 14 amino acids long. DNA of the CDR3: TGTGCCAGCAGCTTAGGGGGGACAGAAGAGACCCAGTACTTC. Encoded protein: CASSLGGTEETQYF.

The chain couples TRBV24-1 to TRBJ2-7; D tentatively fits TRBD1 or TRBD2 (5 bases each). This CDR3 comprises 14 residues. Trimming removed 3 bases at V and 3 bases at J, with 11 bases between. Germline V gives CDR1 KGHDR, CDR2 SFDVKD. The CDR3 sequence is CATSDRSGSYEQYF. The CDR3 region has the DNA TGTGCCACCAGTGATCGGTCAGGGAGCTACGAGCAGTACTTC.

The rearrangement uses TRBV7-3 and TRBJ2-2; the D is unclear. Germline CDR1 and CDR2: SGHTA and FQGTGA. V lost 5 bases, J lost 2 bases, and 6 bases lay in between. This CDR3 comprises 13 residues. CDR3 sequence (DNA): TGTGCCAGCAGCCGTGACAACACCGGGGAGCTGTTTTTT. It specifies CASSRDNTGELFF.

The chain links TRBV2 to TRBJ1-3; D gene ambiguous. The ends were cut back, 3 bases at V and 0 bases at J, with 12 bases in the middle. The CDR3 covers 16 residues. Germline values: CDR1 SNHLY, CDR2 FYNNEI. Here the CDR3 reads CASSDGPASSGNTIYF. The CDR3 region has the DNA TGTGCCAGCAGTGACGGGCCTGCAAGCTCTGGAAACACCATATATTTT.

This clonotype was observed a few times. A read error may produce the germline difference seen at one junction end. This chain links TRBV2 with TRBJ1-5; D is ambiguous. Germline CDR1 and CDR2: SNHLY and FYNNEI. There are 12 residues in the CDR3. CDR3 DNA: TGTGCCAGCAGTGAAGCGCCACCGAGCCAGGATTTT. Amino acid sequence: CASSEAPPSQDF.

The chain couples TRBV6-5 to TRBJ1-2; D is unresolved. This CDR3 spans 13 amino acids. Trimming took off 6 bases at V and 5 bases at J, with 13 bases between the two ends. CDR1 is MNHEY, CDR2 SVGAGI, per germline. CDR3: CASSPPVGYGYTF. The CDR3 DNA is TGTGCCAGCAGCCCCCCGGTGGGTTATGGCTACACCTTC.

The V gene is TRBV7-8, the J gene TRBJ2-3; D call uncertain. The CDR3 totals 14 residues. Germline V gene lookup returns CDR1 SGHVS and CDR2 FQNEAQ. V gave up 5 bases and J gave up 2 bases, with 11 bases separating them. The CDR3 sequence: CASSAPAFTDTQYF. The CDR3 DNA is TGTGCCAGCAGCGCACCGGCCTTCACAGATACGCAGTATTTT.

This sequence joins TRBV29-1 and TRBJ2-7; weak D call: TRBD2 (6 bases). V dropped 1 base and J dropped 0 bases, with 13 bases sitting between them. Germline values: CDR1 SQVTM, CDR2 ANQGSEA. This CDR3 has 15 residues. CDR3 region: CSVEAEGDASYEQYF. The CDR3 DNA reads as TGCAGCGTTGAAGCGGAGGGCGATGCCTCCTACGAGCAGTACTTC.

This chain connects TRBV12-3 or TRBV12-4 to TRBJ1-2, with D unresolved. The CDR3 length is 13 residues. The ends were cut back, 1 base at V and 7 bases at J, with 10 bases in the middle. The CDR3 sequence is CASSLGLVGGYTF. For the CDR3, the DNA is TGTGCCAGCAGTTTAGGCTTGGTTGGTGGCTACACCTTC.

In this sample, this clonotype turned up a few times. J is TRBJ2-7 and V is TRBV7-9; 8 bases are shared with TRBD2. Germline CDR1 reads SEHNR; CDR2 reads FQNEAQ (reference sequence). The CDR3 has 14 amino acids. The trim removed 3 bases at V and 3 bases at J, leaving 4 bases unmatched. The CDR3 sequence: CASSLGAGVYEQYF. The CDR3, as DNA: TGTGCCAGCAGCTTGGGAGCGGGAGTCTACGAGCAGTACTTC.

The rearrangement uses TRBV15 and TRBJ2-5; D may be TRBD2 (5 bases). CDR3 size: 14 residues. The V and J ends lost 3 bases and 2 bases respectively, with 10 bases between them. CDR1 and CDR2 from the germline V gene are LNHNV and YYDKDF (reference sequence). CDR3 sequence (DNA): TGTGCCACCAGCAGGGAGGCCCAACAAGAGACCCAGTACTTC. It is translated as CATSREAQQETQYF. The full variable domain, with the rest looked up from reference TRBV15 and TRBJ2-5, is DAMVIQNPRYQVTQFGKPVTLSCSQTLNHNVMYWYQQKSSQAPKLLFHYYDKDFNNEADTPDNFQSRRPNTSFCFLDIRSPGLGDTAMYLCATSREAQQETQYFGPGTRLLVL.

This chain uses TRBV4-1 with TRBJ1-4; D not certain. Germline V gives CDR1 MGHRA, CDR2 YSYEKL. The CDR3 consists of 15 residues. V was shortened by 4 bases and J by 7 bases, with 16 bases between the two germline ends. The CDR3 nucleotides read TGCGCCAGCAGCCCCCCCCGGCCGGGGATTGAAAAACTGTTTTTT. Translation gives CASSPPRPGIEKLFF.

J is TRBJ1-2 and V is TRBV29-1; D might be TRBD1 (6 bases). Germline V CDR1 and CDR2: SQVTM, ANQGSEA. The CDR3 contains 13 residues. V shed 8 bases and J shed 3 bases, with 16 bases lying between them. DNA for the CDR3: TGCAGCCCCATTGCGGGGGCAGACTATGGCTACACCTTC. Translation: CSPIAGADYGYTF.